The 9 T cell receptor beta chains below all came from one sample that was sequenced in a study of blood T cell repertoires in COVID-19. The method was immunoSEQ multiplex PCR; TCRdb's version includes in-frame clones alone and lacks a portion of them. The sample carries 450,000 to 500,000 clones, 80% to 90% recorded once. Sequencing was carried out using peripheral blood. All receptors derive from a human donor in a cohort sampled during active COVID-19.

This chain uses TRBV25-1 with TRBJ2-2; D is undetermined. CDR1 MGHDK and CDR2 SYGVNS come from the germline V gene. This CDR3 contains 14 residues. The V end was cut by 4 bases, the J end by 1 base, with 7 bases between. In DNA, the CDR3 is TGTGCCAGCAGTGGACATTGGAACACCGGGGAGCTGTTTTTT. Its protein is CASSGHWNTGELFF.

CDR3 coding DNA: TGCGCCAGCAGCTTGGCCCAGGGGAACACCATATATTTT. Amino acids: CASSLAQGNTIYF. The chain links TRBV5-1 to TRBJ1-3; D is possibly TRBD1 (6 bases). This CDR3 is 13 amino acids long. Trimming took off 0 bases at V and 7 bases at J, with 8 bases between the two ends. Germline CDR1 reads SGHRS; CDR2 reads YFSETQ.

The V and J genes are TRBV19 and TRBJ1-3; 8 bases align to TRBD1. The germline CDR1 and CDR2 sequences are LNHDA and SQIVND (reference sequence). V shed 6 bases and J 0 bases; nucleotides not matched to a gene: 4. This CDR3 is 15 amino acids long. CDR3 sequence: CASRETGDSGNTIYF. CDR3 nucleotide sequence: TGTGCCAGTAGAGAGACAGGGGACTCTGGAAACACCATATATTTT.

The J gene is TRBJ1-2, the V gene TRBV9; the match to TRBD1 covers 9 bases. The CDR3 has 14 residues. CDR1 is SGDLS and CDR2 is YYNGEE in the germline V gene. After removal of 3 bases from V and 3 bases from J, the junction contained 3 bases not matched to a gene. CDR3 in DNA: TGTGCCAGCAGCGCCGGACAGGGGTACTATGGCTACACCTTC. Protein: CASSAGQGYYGYTF.

This chain joins TRBV10-3 and TRBJ2-5, with D perhaps TRBD2 (6 bases). CDR3 length: 15 amino acids. Trimming stripped 8 bases from V and 3 bases from J, with 19 bases between. CDR1 and CDR2 (germline): ENHRY, SYGVKD. The CDR3 nucleotides are TGTGCCATCCGAGACGGGAGTGGCGGAGAAGAGACCCAGTACTTC. Translation: CAIRDGSGGEETQYF.

This clone was observed once. The rearrangement joins TRBV7-3 to TRBJ2-2; 12 nucleotides line up with TRBD1. The V gene end was trimmed by 5 bases and the J gene end by 7 bases; junction bases not matched to a gene: 8. Germline CDR1 SGHTA, CDR2 FQGTGA. The CDR3 is 16 amino acids. The CDR3 region has the DNA TGTGCCAGCAGCCCGGGACAGGGGGCGCGGGGCGGGGAGCTGTTTTTT. Residues: CASSPGQGARGGELFF.

The chain employs TRBV18 and TRBJ2-3; weak D call: TRBD2 (6 bases). The length of the CDR3 is 16 residues. Germline V gene sequence: CDR1 KGHSH, CDR2 LQKENI. Deletions cut 1 base from V and 5 bases from J, with 16 bases between. The CDR3 region is CASSPQTSGLIDTQYF. As DNA, the CDR3 is TGTGCCAGCTCACCACAGACTAGTGGGCTCATAGATACGCAGTATTTT.

This chain links TRBV3-1 (or the pseudogene TRBV3-2) with TRBJ1-5; TRBD1 agrees at 11 bases. The J segment lost 0 bases and the V segment lost 5 bases, leaving 3 bases of the junction unmatched. The germline V gene encodes CDR1 LGHDT and CDR2 YNNKEL (reference sequence). The CDR3 extends over 16 amino acids. For the CDR3, the DNA is TGTGCCAGCAGCTCCGGGACAGGGGGTAGCAATCAGCCCCAGCATTTT. Amino acids: CASSSGTGGSNQPQHF.

Points on this clone: One junction end disagrees with the germline gene, perhaps due to a read error. This chain connects TRBV9 to TRBJ2-1; possibly TRBD1 for D (5 bases). CDR1 is SGDLS and CDR2 is YYNGEE in the germline V gene. The length of the CDR3 is 14 residues. The CDR3 protein is CASSVDDRDSRWLF. Written as DNA, the CDR3 is TGTGCCAGCAGCGTAGACGACCGAGACAGTCGGTGGCTCTTC.